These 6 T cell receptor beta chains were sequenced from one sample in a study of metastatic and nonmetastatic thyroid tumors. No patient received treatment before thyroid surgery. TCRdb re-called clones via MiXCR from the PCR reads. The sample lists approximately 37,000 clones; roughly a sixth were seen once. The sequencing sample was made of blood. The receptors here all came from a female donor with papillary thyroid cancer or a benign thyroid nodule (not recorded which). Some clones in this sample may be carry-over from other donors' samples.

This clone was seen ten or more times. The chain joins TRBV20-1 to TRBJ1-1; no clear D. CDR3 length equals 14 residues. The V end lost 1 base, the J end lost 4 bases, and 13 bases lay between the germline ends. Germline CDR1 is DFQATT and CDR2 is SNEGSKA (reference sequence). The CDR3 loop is CSARGEGWGTEAFF. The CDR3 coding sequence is TGCAGTGCTAGAGGAGAGGGATGGGGCACTGAAGCTTTCTTT.

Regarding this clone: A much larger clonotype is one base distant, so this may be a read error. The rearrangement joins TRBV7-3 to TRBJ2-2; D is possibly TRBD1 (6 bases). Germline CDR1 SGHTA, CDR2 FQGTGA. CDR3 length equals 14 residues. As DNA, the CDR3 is TGTGCCCGCAGCCCACAGGGTTCCACCGGGGAGCTGTTTTTT. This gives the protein CARSPQGSTGELFF.

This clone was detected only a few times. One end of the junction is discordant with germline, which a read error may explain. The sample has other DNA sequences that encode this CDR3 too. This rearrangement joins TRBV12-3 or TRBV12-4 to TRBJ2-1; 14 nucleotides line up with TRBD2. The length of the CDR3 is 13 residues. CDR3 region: CASSPGLAGGPSF. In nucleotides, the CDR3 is TGTGCCAGCAGTCCTGGACTAGCGGGGGGCCCGTCGTTC.

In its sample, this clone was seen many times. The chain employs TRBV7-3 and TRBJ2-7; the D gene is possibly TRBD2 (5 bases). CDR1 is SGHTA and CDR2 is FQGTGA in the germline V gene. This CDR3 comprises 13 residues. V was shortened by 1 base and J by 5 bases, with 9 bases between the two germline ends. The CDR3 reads CASSLSGSHEQYF. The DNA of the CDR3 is TGTGCCAGCAGCTTAAGTGGGAGCCACGAGCAGTACTTC.

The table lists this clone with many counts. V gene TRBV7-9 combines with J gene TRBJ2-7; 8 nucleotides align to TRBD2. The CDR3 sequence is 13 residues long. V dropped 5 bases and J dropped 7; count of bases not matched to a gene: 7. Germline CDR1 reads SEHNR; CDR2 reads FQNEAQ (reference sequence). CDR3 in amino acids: CASSPRTSWEQYF. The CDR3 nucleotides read TGTGCCAGCAGCCCTCGGACTAGCTGGGAGCAGTACTTC.

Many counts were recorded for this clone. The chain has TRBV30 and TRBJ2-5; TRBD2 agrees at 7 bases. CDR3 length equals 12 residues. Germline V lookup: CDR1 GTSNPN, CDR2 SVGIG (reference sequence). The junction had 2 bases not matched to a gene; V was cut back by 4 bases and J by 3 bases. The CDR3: CAWTSGKETQYF. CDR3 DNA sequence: TGTGCCTGGACGAGCGGGAAAGAGACCCAGTACTTC.